Listed below are T cell receptor beta chains from one sample, sequenced in a study of T cell changes during pregnancy in multiple sclerosis. Sequenced by immunoSEQ multiplex PCR; TCRdb stores in-frame clones only, minus some. The data contain approximately 88,000 clones, over 80% of them singletons. This sample comprised peripheral blood, obtained in the first trimester of pregnancy. The receptors stem from a female donor with multiple sclerosis, enrolled in a pregnancy study. Both conserved end residues are part of each CDR3.

v_call cdr3_aa
TRBV4-1 CASSQVSGGTTYEQYF
TRBV7-3 CASSLSGLGTDTQYF
TRBV7-2 CASSLASADTQYF
TRBV7-6 CASSSSSGGVLGDTDTQYF
TRBV27 CASSPTTGPNEKLFF
TRBV19 CASSVQGNQPQHF
TRBV5-1 CASSLGTGLTGELFF
TRBV19 CASSPATLGVNEQFF
TRBV5-6 CASSFGLGQGNTEAFF
TRBV2 CASSAGRGGTDTQYF
TRBV27 CASSPGTGVTGELFF
TRBV5-1 CASTTSGRQGNTEAFF
TRBV10-3 CAISESIAGPLHF
TRBV19 CASSIGTRGNQPQHF
TRBV7-8 CASSLEAGGRYEQYF
TRBV1 CTSSPPGGVNTEAFF
TRBV10-3 CAISESTGVSGYTF
TRBV5-1 CASSLVGADQGFYEQYF
TRBV6-5 CASSYSVGTGLPWYTF
TRBV27 CASSKQGSNEQYF
TRBV29-1 CSVSTGNYGYTF
TRBV9 CASSDTDRPFSGNTIYF
TRBV7-3 CASSLMTGAGELFF
TRBV2 CASSEARSGGPRDPGELFF
TRBV5-1 CASSSLWATENTEAFF
TRBV5-4 CASSQDDGELFF
TRBV7-6 CASRLSGQGAANYGYTF
TRBV6-4 CAAAGGQPQHF
TRBV2 CASSEYWGVGTGELFF
TRBV7-8 CASSPTPGLGYEQYF
TRBV5-1 CASSLAPGVRGGNTIYF
TRBV21-1 CASSFDRHSPNSGNTIYF
TRBV5-1 CASSLVLAGLETQYF
TRBV6-1 CASSIGTSLETQYF
TRBV2 CASERVKGTTNEKLFF
TRBV19 CASQGRETQYF
TRBV13 CASRPDSSAGELFF
TRBV6-5 CASTLDSPNTGELFF
TRBV27 CASSLSRRGDEQFF
TRBV4-2 CASSQGPGVPLSDGYTF
TRBV5-4 CASSLEGQGEQYF
TRBV2 CASRARLGLGTDTQYF
TRBV5-1 CASSRTVNAEAFF
TRBV29-1 CSANRGHAETQYF
TRBV19 CASSPGLAGADTQYF
TRBV6-5 CASSQGQGSSPLHF
TRBV4-1 CASSQGVVTGRGYTF
TRBV19 CASSINISGNTIYF
TRBV7-2 CASSLEELAGVRYEQYF
TRBV9 CASSVGSGRGLGEQFF
TRBV2 CASSEASNSHNEQFF